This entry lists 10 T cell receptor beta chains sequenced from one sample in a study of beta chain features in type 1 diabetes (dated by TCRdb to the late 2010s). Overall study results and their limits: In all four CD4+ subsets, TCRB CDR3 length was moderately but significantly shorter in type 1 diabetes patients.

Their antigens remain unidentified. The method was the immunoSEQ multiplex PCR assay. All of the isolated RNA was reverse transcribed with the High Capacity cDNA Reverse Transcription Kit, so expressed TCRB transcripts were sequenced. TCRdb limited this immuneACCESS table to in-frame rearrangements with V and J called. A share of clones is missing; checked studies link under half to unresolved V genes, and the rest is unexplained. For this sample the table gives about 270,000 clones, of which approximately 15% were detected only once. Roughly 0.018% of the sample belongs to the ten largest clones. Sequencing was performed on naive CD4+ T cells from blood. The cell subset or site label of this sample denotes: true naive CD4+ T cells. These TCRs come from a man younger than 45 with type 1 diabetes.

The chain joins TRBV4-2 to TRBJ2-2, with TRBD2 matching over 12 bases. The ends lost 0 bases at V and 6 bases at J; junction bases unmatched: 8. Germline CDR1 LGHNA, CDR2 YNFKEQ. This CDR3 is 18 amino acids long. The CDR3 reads CASSQEASGRGGAGELFF. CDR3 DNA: TGTGCCAGCAGCCAAGAGGCTAGCGGGAGGGGGGGTGCCGGGGAGCTGTTTTTT.

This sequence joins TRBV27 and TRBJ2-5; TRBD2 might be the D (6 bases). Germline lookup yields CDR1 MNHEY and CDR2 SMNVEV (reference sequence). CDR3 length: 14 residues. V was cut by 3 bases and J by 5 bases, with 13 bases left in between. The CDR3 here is CASSFLASSETQYF. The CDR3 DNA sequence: TGTGCCAGCAGTTTCCTAGCGAGTTCGGAGACCCAGTACTTC.

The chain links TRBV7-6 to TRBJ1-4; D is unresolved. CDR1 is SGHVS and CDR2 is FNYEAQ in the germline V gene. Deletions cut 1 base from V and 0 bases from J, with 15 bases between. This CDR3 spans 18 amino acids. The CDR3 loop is CASSLGTDYFATNEKLFF. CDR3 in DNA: TGTGCCAGCAGCTTAGGGACGGACTATTTTGCAACTAATGAAAAACTGTTTTTT.

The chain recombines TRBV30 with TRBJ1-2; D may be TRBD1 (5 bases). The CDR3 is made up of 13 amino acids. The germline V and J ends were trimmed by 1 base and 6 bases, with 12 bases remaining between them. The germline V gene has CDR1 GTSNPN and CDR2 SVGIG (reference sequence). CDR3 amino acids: CAWSGGVGDGYTF. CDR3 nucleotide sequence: TGTGCCTGGAGTGGCGGGGTAGGGGATGGCTACACCTTC.

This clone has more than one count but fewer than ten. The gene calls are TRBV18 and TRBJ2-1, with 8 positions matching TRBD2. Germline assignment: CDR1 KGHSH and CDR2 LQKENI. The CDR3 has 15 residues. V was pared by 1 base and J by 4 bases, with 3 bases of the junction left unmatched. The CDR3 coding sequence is TGTGCCAGCTCACCACAGCGGGGGCCATACAATGAGCAGTTCTTC. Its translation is CASSPQRGPYNEQFF.

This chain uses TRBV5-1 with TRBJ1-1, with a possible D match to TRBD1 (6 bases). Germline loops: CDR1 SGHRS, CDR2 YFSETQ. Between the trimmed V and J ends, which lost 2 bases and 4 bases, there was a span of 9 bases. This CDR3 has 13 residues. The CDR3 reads CASSFGGATEAFF. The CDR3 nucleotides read TGCGCCAGCAGCTTCGGGGGGGCCACTGAAGCTTTCTTT.

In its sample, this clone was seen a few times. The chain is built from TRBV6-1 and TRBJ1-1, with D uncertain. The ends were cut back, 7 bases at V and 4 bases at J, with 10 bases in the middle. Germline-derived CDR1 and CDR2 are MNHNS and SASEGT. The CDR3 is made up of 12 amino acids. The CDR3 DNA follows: TGTGCCAGCAAACGAGCTAGCACTGAAGCTTTCTTT. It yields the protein CASKRASTEAFF.

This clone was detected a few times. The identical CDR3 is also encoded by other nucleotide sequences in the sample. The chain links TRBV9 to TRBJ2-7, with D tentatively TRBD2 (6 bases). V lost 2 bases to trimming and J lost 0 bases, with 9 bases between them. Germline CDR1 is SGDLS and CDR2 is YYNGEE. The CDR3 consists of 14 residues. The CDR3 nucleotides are TGTGCCAGCAGCGTCGGCGGGGACTCCTACGAGCAGTACTTC. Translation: CASSVGGDSYEQYF.

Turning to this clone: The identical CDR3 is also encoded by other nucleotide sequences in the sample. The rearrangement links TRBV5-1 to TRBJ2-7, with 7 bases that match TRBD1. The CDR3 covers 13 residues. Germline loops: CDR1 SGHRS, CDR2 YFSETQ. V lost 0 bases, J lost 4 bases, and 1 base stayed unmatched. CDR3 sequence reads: CASSLDRGYEQYF. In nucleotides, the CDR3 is TGCGCCAGCAGCTTGGACAGGGGATACGAGCAGTACTTC.

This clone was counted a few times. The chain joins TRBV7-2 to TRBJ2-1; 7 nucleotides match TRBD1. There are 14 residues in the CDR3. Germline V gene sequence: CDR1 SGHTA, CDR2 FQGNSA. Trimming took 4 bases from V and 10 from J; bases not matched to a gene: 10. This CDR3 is CASSSRTGREEQFF. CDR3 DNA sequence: TGTGCCAGCAGCTCCCGGACAGGCCGTGAGGAGCAGTTCTTC.